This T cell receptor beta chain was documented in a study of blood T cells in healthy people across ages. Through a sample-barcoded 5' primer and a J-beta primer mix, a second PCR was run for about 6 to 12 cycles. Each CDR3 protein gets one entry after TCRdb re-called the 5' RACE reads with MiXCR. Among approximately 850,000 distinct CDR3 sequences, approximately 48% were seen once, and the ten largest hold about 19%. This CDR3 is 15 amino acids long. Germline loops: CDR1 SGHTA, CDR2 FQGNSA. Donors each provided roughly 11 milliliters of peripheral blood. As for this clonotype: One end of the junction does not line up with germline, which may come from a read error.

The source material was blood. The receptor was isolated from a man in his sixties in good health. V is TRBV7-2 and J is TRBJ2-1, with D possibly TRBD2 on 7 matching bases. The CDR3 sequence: CVSSLRGGVVNEQFF. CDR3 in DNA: TGTGTCAGCAGCTTAAGGGGGGGGGTTGTCAATGAGCAGTTCTTC.